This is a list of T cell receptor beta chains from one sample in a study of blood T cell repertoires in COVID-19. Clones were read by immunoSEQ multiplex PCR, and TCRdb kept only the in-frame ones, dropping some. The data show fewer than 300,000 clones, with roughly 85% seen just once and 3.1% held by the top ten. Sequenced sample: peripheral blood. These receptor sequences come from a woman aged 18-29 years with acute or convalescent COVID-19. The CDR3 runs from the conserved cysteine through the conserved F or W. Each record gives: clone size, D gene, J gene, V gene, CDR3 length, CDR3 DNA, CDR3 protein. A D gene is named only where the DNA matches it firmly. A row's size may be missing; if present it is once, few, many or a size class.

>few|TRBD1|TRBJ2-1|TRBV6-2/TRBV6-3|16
TGTGCCAGCAGTTATATCGGGGACAGCTCCTACAATGAGCAGTTCTTC
CASSYIGDSSYNEQFF
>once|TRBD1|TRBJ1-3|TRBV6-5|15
TGTGCCAGCAGTCGGGACAGGAGCTCTGGAAACACCATATATTTT
CASSRDRSSGNTIYF
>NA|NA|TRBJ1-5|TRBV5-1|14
TGCGCCAGCAGCTCTGACGGGGTCAATCAGCCCCAGCATTTT
CASSSDGVNQPQHF
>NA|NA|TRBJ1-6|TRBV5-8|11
TGTGCCAGCAGCCCCGGACAGAACCTCCACTTT
CASSPGQNLHF
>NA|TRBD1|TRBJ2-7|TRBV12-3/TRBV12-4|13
TGTGCCAGCAGGGGGACAGCTTCCTACGAGCAGTACTTC
CASRGTASYEQYF
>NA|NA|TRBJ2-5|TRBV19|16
TGTGCCAGTAGTATGAGGGCCACACGTTCCCAAGAGACCCAGTACTTC
CASSMRATRSQETQYF
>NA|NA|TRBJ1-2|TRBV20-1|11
TGCAGTGCCCCCCTCGGGTGGGGCTACACCTTC
CSAPLGWGYTF
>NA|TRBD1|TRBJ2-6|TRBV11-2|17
TGTGCCAGCAGCCCTTGGGACAGGGCTGCTGGGGCCAACGTCCTGACTTTC
CASSPWDRAAGANVLTF
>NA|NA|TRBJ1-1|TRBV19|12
TGTGCCAGTAGTAAACAGGGATCTGAAGCTTTCTTT
CASSKQGSEAFF
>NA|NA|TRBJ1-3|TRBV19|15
TGTGCCAGTAGACAGGATACGGGTCCGGTAAACACCATATATTTT
CASRQDTGPVNTIYF
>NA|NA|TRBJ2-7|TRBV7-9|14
TGTGCCAGCAGCTTTTCCAGTAGCCCCTACGAGCAGTACTTC
CASSFSSSPYEQYF
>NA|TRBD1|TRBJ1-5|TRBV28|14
TGTGCCAGCACCGACAGGGTAGGCAATCAGCCCCAGCATTTT
CASTDRVGNQPQHF
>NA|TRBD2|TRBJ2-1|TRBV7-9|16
TGTGCCAGCAGTTCTACCCTAGCGGGAGTCTACAATGAGCAGTTCTTC
CASSSTLAGVYNEQFF
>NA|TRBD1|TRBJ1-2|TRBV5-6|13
TGTGCCAGACGGACAGGTCGCGGGTATGGCTACACCTTC
CARRTGRGYGYTF
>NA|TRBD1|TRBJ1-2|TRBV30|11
TGTGCCTGGGGGACAGGCTATGGCTACACCTTC
CAWGTGYGYTF
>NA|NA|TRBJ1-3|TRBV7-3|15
TGTGCCAGCAGCTTAAAAAGCTCTGCTGGAAACACCATATATTTT
CASSLKSSAGNTIYF
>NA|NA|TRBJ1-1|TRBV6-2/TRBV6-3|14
TGTGCCAGCAGTTACTCAAATACGGACACCGGAGCTTTCTTT
CASSYSNTDTGAFF
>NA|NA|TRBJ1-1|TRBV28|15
TGTGCCAGCAGTCCCCGAGGTGTTCGGAACACTGAAGCTTTCTTT
CASSPRGVRNTEAFF
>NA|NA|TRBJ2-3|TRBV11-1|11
TGTGCCAGCAGCCCAGTACGGGAGCAGTATTTT
CASSPVREQYF
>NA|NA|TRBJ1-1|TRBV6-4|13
TGTGCCAGCAGTCATAACCGGGACACTGAAGCTTTCTTT
CASSHNRDTEAFF